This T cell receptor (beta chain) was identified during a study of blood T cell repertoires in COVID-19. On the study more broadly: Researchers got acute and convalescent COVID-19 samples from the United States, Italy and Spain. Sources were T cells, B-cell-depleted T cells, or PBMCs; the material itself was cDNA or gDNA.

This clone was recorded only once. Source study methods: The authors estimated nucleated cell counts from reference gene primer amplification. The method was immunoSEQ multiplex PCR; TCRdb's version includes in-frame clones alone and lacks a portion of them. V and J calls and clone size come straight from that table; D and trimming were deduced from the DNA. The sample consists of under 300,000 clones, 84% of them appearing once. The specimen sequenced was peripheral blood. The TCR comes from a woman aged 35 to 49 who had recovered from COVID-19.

The CDR3 DNA is TGTGCCAGCAGCGGAGAGCAGGGGCATAACAATCAGCCCCAGCATTTT. Its translation is CASSGEQGHNNQPQHF. The V and J genes are TRBV7-8 and TRBJ1-5; D might be TRBD1 (6 bases). There are 16 residues in the CDR3. The germline gives CDR1 SGHVS, CDR2 FQNEAQ. The germline V and J ends were trimmed by 5 bases and 3 bases, with 17 bases remaining between them.